The 24 T cell receptor beta chains below all came from one sample that was sequenced in a study of blood T cell repertoires in COVID-19. The repertoire was sequenced with immunoSEQ multiplex PCR; TCRdb's copy has only in-frame clones and lacks some. The sample records around 140,000 clones, over 75% being singletons. The sample was peripheral blood. The receptors here all came from a woman between 50 and 59 years old with acute or convalescent COVID-19.

The V call is TRBV6-5, the J call TRBJ1-6, with 10 bases that match TRBD1. J gave up 12 bases and V 6 bases, and 8 bases lay outside the gene matches. The germline gives CDR1 MNHEY, CDR2 SVGAGI. This CDR3 is 14 amino acids long. CDR3 sequence reads: CASRLDRGRGPLHF. CDR3 coding DNA: TGTGCCAGCAGACTTGACAGGGGGCGTGGACCCCTCCACTTT.

The chain employs TRBV7-8 and TRBJ1-4, with 9 bases identical to TRBD1. The germline gives CDR1 SGHVS, CDR2 FQNEAQ. The CDR3 spans 19 residues. Germline trimming cut 1 base from V and 8 bases from J; bases unmatched to any gene: 17. The CDR3 DNA sequence: TGTGCCAGCAGCTTAGTGGGGCTTTCTCAAACAGGGGGCGACGAAAAACTGTTTTTT. Protein sequence: CASSLVGLSQTGGDEKLFF. The whole variable domain, remainder taken from reference TRBV7-8 and TRBJ1-4, is GAGVSQSPRYKVAKRGQDVALRCDPISGHVSLFWYQQALGQGPEFLTYFQNEAQLDKSGLPSDRFFAERPEGSVSTLKIQRTQQEDSAVYLCASSLVGLSQTGGDEKLFFGSGTQLSVL.

This chain joins TRBV5-1 and TRBJ2-7; weak D call: TRBD1 (6 bases). CDR1 and CDR2 from the germline V gene are SGHRS and YFSETQ. CDR3 length: 13 amino acids. V lost 4 bases and J lost 3, with 11 bases in between. The CDR3 region is CASSGQGSYEQYF. The CDR3 DNA reads as TGCGCCAGCAGCGGTCAGGGGAGCTACGAGCAGTACTTC. Full variable domain (outside the CDR3, taken from reference TRBV5-1 and TRBJ2-7): KAGVTQTPRYLIKTRGQQVTLSCSPISGHRSVSWYQQTPGQGLQFLFEYFSETQRNKGNFPGRFSGRQFSNSRSEMNVSTLELGDSALYLCASSGQGSYEQYFGPGTRLTVT.

CDR3 DNA: TGTGCCAGTAGTATAATCTTCGGACTAGCGAGCAATGAGCAGTTCTTC. Protein sequence: CASSIIFGLASNEQFF. The chain links TRBV19 to TRBJ2-1, with 9 bases that match TRBD2. The CDR3 is 16 residues long. V lost 2 bases and J lost 6; bases outside the gene matches: 8. CDR1 and CDR2 from the germline V gene are LNHDA and SQIVND (reference sequence).

The chain couples TRBV12-5 to TRBJ2-5, with TRBD2 matching over 9 bases. The junction had 6 bases not matched to a gene; V was cut back by 6 bases and J by 1 base. CDR1 is LGHNT and CDR2 is FRNRAP in the germline V gene. There are 15 residues in the CDR3. This CDR3 is CASGAERGAQETQYF. In DNA form, the CDR3 reads TGTGCTAGTGGCGCGGAGCGGGGGGCCCAAGAGACCCAGTACTTC.

This chain links TRBV7-2 with TRBJ1-2; the D gene is possibly TRBD1 (5 bases). Germline lookup yields CDR1 SGHTA and CDR2 FQGNSA. Trimming shortened V by 5 bases and J by 6 bases, and 10 bases separated the two germline ends. The CDR3 covers 12 residues. The CDR3 DNA sequence: TGTGCCAGCAGCGTCAGGGTTGATGGCTACACCTTC. Protein sequence: CASSVRVDGYTF.

The chain employs TRBV7-6 and TRBJ1-4; tentatively, D is TRBD1 (5 bases). Germline-derived CDR1 and CDR2 are SGHVS and FNYEAQ. Trimming took off 2 bases at V and 2 bases at J, with 12 bases between the two ends. This CDR3 spans 16 amino acids. CDR3 loop: CASSLNLGATNEKLFF. CDR3 in DNA: TGTGCCAGCAGCTTAAATTTAGGGGCCACTAATGAAAAACTGTTTTTT. The whole variable domain, remainder taken from reference TRBV7-6 and TRBJ1-4, is GAGVSQSPRYKVTKRGQDVALRCDPISGHVSLYWYRQALGQGPEFLTYFNYEAQQDKSGLPNDRFSAERPEGSISTLTIQRTEQRDSAMYRCASSLNLGATNEKLFFGSGTQLSVL.

The chain couples TRBV7-9 to TRBJ1-1; D is possibly TRBD1 (6 bases). Germline lookup yields CDR1 SEHNR and CDR2 FQNEAQ (reference sequence). The CDR3 extends over 14 amino acids. The V end lost 3 bases, the J end lost 6 bases, and 14 bases lay between the germline ends. CDR3 protein: CASSFYREGPEAFF. CDR3 coding DNA: TGTGCCAGCAGCTTTTACAGGGAGGGTCCTGAAGCTTTCTTT.

The chain combines TRBV5-6 with TRBJ2-5; no firm D call. Per germline, CDR1 SGHDT and CDR2 YYEEEE. This CDR3 has 14 amino acids. V shed 1 base and J shed 2 bases, with 9 bases lying between them. The CDR3 region has the DNA TGTGCCAGCAGCTTGAGAGCCATTCAAGAGACCCAGTACTTC. Translated, it gives CASSLRAIQETQYF.

The V and J genes are TRBV5-6 and TRBJ2-5; a weak D match, TRBD2 (6 bases). The CDR3 is 16 amino acids. Between the trimmed V and J ends, which lost 4 bases and 5 bases, there was a span of 21 bases. CDR1 SGHDT and CDR2 YYEEEE come from the germline V gene. The DNA of the CDR3 is TGTGCCAGCAGCCTGAGGGGTGTAGCGGTGATGGAGACCCAGTACTTC. Translated: CASSLRGVAVMETQYF.

The chain couples TRBV12-5 to TRBJ2-2, with D hard to call. The germline CDR1 and CDR2 sequences are LGHNT and FRNRAP. This CDR3 contains 11 residues. With 8 bases removed from V and 4 bases from J, the gap between germline ends came to 5 bases. The CDR3 bases are TGTGCTAGTCGCGTCACCGGGGAGCTGTTTTTT. Translating it yields CASRVTGELFF.

V gene TRBV9 combines with J gene TRBJ2-2, with TRBD2 as a possible D gene (7 bases). Per germline, CDR1 SGDLS and CDR2 YYNGEE. The CDR3 is 16 residues long. Trimming stripped 0 bases from V and 4 bases from J, with 13 bases between. For the CDR3, the DNA is TGTGCCAGCAGCGTAGTAGGGGGGGTCTCCACCGGGGAGCTGTTTTTT. Its translation is CASSVVGGVSTGELFF.

The rearrangement uses TRBV12-3 or TRBV12-4 and TRBJ1-1; D gene unclear. V was cut by 3 bases and J by 4 bases, with 9 bases left in between. CDR3 length: 13 amino acids. The CDR3 DNA reads TGTGCCAGCAGTTTGGAGCTTGGCACTGAAGCTTTCTTT. Its protein is CASSLELGTEAFF.

V and J are TRBV18 and TRBJ2-7, with 7 bases aligning to TRBD2. Germline V CDR1 and CDR2: KGHSH, LQKENI. V shed 3 bases, J shed 5 bases, and the junction held 13 bases outside the gene matches. The CDR3 has 16 amino acids. The CDR3 DNA sequence: TGTGCCAGCTCACCCTCCCTGGCGGGAGCCAGCCACGAGCAGTACTTC. Translating it yields CASSPSLAGASHEQYF.

CDR3 loop: CASSPQGSSGNTIYF. DNA for the CDR3: TGTGCCAGCAGCCCACAGGGCAGCTCTGGAAACACCATATATTTT. This chain links TRBV3-1 (or the pseudogene TRBV3-2) with TRBJ1-3, with D possibly TRBD1 on 6 matching bases. The germline V and J ends were trimmed by 4 bases and 0 bases, with 10 bases remaining between them. This CDR3 is 15 amino acids long. Germline-derived CDR1 and CDR2 are LGHDT and YNNKEL (reference sequence).

The chain uses TRBV20-1 and TRBJ2-7, with 10 bases fitting TRBD2. Germline V lookup: CDR1 DFQATT, CDR2 SNEGSKA (reference sequence). This CDR3 comprises 14 residues. Trimming cost V 3 bases and J 6 bases; bases outside gene matches: 8. The CDR3 sequence: CSASVPSGRGEQYF. CDR3 nucleotide sequence: TGCAGTGCTAGTGTCCCTAGCGGGAGAGGCGAGCAGTACTTC.

This chain links TRBV28 with TRBJ1-5, with 10 bases aligning to TRBD1. Germline V lookup: CDR1 MDHEN, CDR2 SYDVKM. Germline trimming cut 7 bases from V and 9 bases from J; bases unmatched to any gene: 12. The CDR3 spans 15 residues. The CDR3 sequence is CASTADRGHYVPQHF. The CDR3 DNA reads TGTGCCAGCACCGCTGACAGGGGGCATTATGTGCCCCAGCATTTT.

The chain joins TRBV19 to TRBJ1-5, with D hard to call. Germline V CDR1 and CDR2: LNHDA, SQIVND (reference sequence). The CDR3 spans 13 residues. V dropped 8 bases and J dropped 7 bases, with 15 bases sitting between them. The DNA of the CDR3 is TGTGCCAGTGGCTACGGGGAATTGCAGCCCCAGCATTTT. It translates to CASGYGELQPQHF.

CDR3: CASSPSGSISGNTIYF. DNA of the CDR3: TGCGCCAGCAGCCCATCCGGGAGCATCTCTGGAAACACCATATATTTT. The chain is built from TRBV5-1 and TRBJ1-3; no reliable D call. In germline, CDR1 is SGHRS, CDR2 YFSETQ. Trimming shortened V by 4 bases and J by 0 bases, and 14 bases separated the two germline ends. The CDR3 spans 16 residues.

The chain joins TRBV28 to TRBJ2-7; 8 nucleotides align to TRBD1. The V and J ends lost 10 bases and 0 bases, in that order; junction bases with no gene match: 14. Germline V gene sequence: CDR1 MDHEN, CDR2 SYDVKM. The CDR3 loop spans 16 amino acids. CDR3 nucleotides: TGTGCCATACATAGCGGACAGGGAACCGGCTCCTACGAGCAGTACTTC. Translation gives CAIHSGQGTGSYEQYF.

V usage is TRBV2 and J usage is TRBJ1-2; TRBD1 matches 7 bases. The germline V gene encodes CDR1 SNHLY and CDR2 FYNNEI. The CDR3 contains 13 residues. Trimming took 4 bases from V and 2 from J; bases not matched to a gene: 1. CDR3 region: CASSGDRNYGYTF. CDR3 nucleotides: TGTGCCAGCAGTGGGGACAGAAACTATGGCTACACCTTC.

The chain links TRBV11-2 to TRBJ2-7; D perhaps matches TRBD2 (5 bases). Germline values: CDR1 SGHAT, CDR2 FQNNGV. CDR3 length equals 16 residues. V shed 5 bases and J shed 3 bases, with 20 bases lying between them. CDR3 nucleotides: TGTGCCAGCAGCACCGAGGGTGTAATTCGGATCTACGAGCAGTACTTC. This encodes CASSTEGVIRIYEQYF.

J is TRBJ2-7 and V is TRBV5-1, with 9 bases aligning to TRBD2. The CDR3 is 15 residues long. J gave up 5 bases and V 2 bases, and 8 bases lay outside the gene matches. The germline CDR1 and CDR2 sequences are SGHRS and YFSETQ. The chain's CDR3 is CASSLGPGLAHEQYF. The CDR3 DNA is TGCGCCAGCAGCTTAGGCCCGGGACTAGCCCACGAGCAGTACTTC.

The chain joins TRBV29-1 to TRBJ1-2; D perhaps matches TRBD1 (6 bases). V was trimmed by 6 bases and J by 5 bases, leaving 22 bases between them. Germline CDR1 reads SQVTM; CDR2 reads ANQGSEA. This CDR3 contains 15 residues. CDR3 sequence reads: CSVIATGLVGYGYTF. The CDR3 DNA reads TGCAGCGTGATTGCTACAGGGTTAGTTGGGTATGGCTACACCTTC.